This T cell receptor beta chain is drawn from a study of blood T cell repertoires in COVID-19. Study context: From the United States, Italy and Spain came samples of acute and convalescent COVID-19. The cDNA or gDNA used as material had been derived from T cells, B-cell-depleted T cells, or PBMCs.

The authors' processing: Amplification of reference gene primers provided the estimated nucleated cell counts. Produced via immunoSEQ multiplex PCR; TCRdb's table is partial and in-frame only. The D gene and trimming were derived from the DNA, and the V and J assignments and clone size from that table. The data show around 120,000 clones, 85% to 90% seen once. CDR1 and CDR2 (germline): MNHEY, SMNVEV (reference sequence). J lost 5 bases, V lost 5 bases, and 17 bases had no gene match. CDR3 length equals 20 residues. The TCR sequence derives from a woman between 45 and 60 years old with active or convalescent COVID-19. What was sequenced was peripheral blood. The chain employs TRBV27 and TRBJ2-5, with 16 positions matching TRBD2. This CDR3 is CASSPYGLWGLAGGQETQYF. The DNA of the CDR3 is TGTGCCAGCAGTCCCTATGGATTGTGGGGACTAGCGGGAGGGCAGGAGACCCAGTACTTC.